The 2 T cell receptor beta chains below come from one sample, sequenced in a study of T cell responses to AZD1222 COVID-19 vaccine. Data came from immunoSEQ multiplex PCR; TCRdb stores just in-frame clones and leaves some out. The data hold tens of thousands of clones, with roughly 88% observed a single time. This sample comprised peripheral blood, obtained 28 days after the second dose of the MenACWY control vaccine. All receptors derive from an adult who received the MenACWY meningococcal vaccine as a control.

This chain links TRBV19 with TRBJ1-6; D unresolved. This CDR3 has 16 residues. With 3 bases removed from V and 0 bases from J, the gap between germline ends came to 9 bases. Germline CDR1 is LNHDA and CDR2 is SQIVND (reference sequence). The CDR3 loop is CASSMWVFSYNSPLHF. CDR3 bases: TGTGCCAGTAGTATGTGGGTTTTCTCCTATAATTCACCCCTCCACTTT.

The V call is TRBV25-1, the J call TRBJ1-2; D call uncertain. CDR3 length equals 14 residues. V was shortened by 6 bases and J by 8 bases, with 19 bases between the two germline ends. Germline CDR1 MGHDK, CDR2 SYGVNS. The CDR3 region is CASRVPGSAGGYTF. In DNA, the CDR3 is TGTGCCAGCAGGGTCCCGGGTTCAGCTGGGGGCTACACCTTC.